The rows below give T cell receptor beta chains drawn from one sample of a study of PD-L1 blockade in urothelial cancer. Repertoires were generated with immunoSEQ multiplex PCR, while TCRdb's copy carries only in-frame clones and drops some. Found here are 30,000 to 45,000 clones, around four fifths of them singletons; the top ten hold around 17%. Sequences were derived from PBMCs, sampled around atezolizumab (anti-PD-L1) treatment. All receptors derive from a man aged 55 to 70 with urothelial cancer. CDR3s include the opening cysteine and the closing phenylalanine or tryptophan. D genes are given only for firm matches. Expanded clones get a size class; other rows say once, few or many, or leave the size out.

>NA|TRBJ2-5|TRBV28|NA
TGTGCCAGCAGTGGACAGCAGCCCCGGGGCCAGTACTTC
CASSGQQPRGQYF
>NA|TRBJ1-2|TRBV30|NA
TGTGCCTACCAAACAGGTACCAACTATGGCTACACCTTC
CAYQTGTNYGYTF
>NA|TRBJ2-1|TRBV5-5|TRBD2
TGTGCCAGCAGCACTTTAGCGGGAGGATACAATGAGCAGTTCTTC
CASSTLAGGYNEQFF
>NA|TRBJ1-2|TRBV14|NA
TGTGCCAGCAGCTTCGACAGGAAAGATGGCTACACCTTC
CASSFDRKDGYTF
>NA|TRBJ2-3|TRBV28|NA
TGTGCCAGCAGCGGGGTTCCCACAGATACGCAGTATTTT
CASSGVPTDTQYF
>NA|TRBJ1-4|TRBV19|NA
TGTGCCAGTAGTATTTTGCAGGGAATCAGCGAAAAACTGTTTTTT
CASSILQGISEKLFF
>NA|TRBJ1-1|TRBV6-5|NA
TGTGCCACACAGTTGAACACTGAAGCTTTCTTT
CATQLNTEAFF
>NA|TRBJ2-2|TRBV25-1|TRBD1
TGTGCCAGCAGCCATCAGAGGGGGACAGGGATCACCGGGGAGCTGTTTTTT
CASSHQRGTGITGELFF
>NA|TRBJ2-3|TRBV11-2|NA
TGTGCCAGCAGCTTTAGAGGACTAAGAACAGATACGCAGTATTTT
CASSFRGLRTDTQYF
>few|TRBJ2-7|TRBV10-1|NA
TGCGCCAGCAGTGAGGCAGGGATGAGCTACGAGCAGTACTTC
CASSEAGMSYEQYF
>NA|TRBJ2-2|TRBV29-1|TRBD1
TGCAGCGTTGGGACGACAGGGGCTCACACCGGGGAGCTGTTTTTT
CSVGTTGAHTGELFF
>few|TRBJ2-3|TRBV7-8|NA
TGTGCCAGCAGCTTGTATTCGGGGAGCACAGATACGCAGTATTTT
CASSLYSGSTDTQYF
>NA|TRBJ2-1|TRBV7-2|TRBD2
TGTGCCAGCAGCTTAGCCGGGACTAGCGAGAGGTATGAGCAGTTCTTC
CASSLAGTSERYEQFF
>NA|TRBJ2-1|TRBV28|NA
TGTGCCAGCAGTTGGAAGGGGGTGAAGGTTGAGCAGTTCTTC
CASSWKGVKVEQFF
>NA|TRBJ2-7|TRBV5-1|NA
TGCGCCAGCAGCTCTGGGGGGTTATCCTCCTACGAGCAGTACTTC
CASSSGGLSSYEQYF
>NA|TRBJ2-5|TRBV2|NA
TGTGCCAGCAGTGAAGAAGTCAGGACCCAGTACTTC
CASSEEVRTQYF
>NA|TRBJ1-5|TRBV2|TRBD1
TGTGCCAGCAGTGTTGCCACAGGGGGCCTTCAGCCCCAGCATTTT
CASSVATGGLQPQHF
>NA|TRBJ2-1|TRBV7-9|TRBD1
TGTGCCAGCAGCCCCGCCGGGACAGGGTACAATGAGCAGTTCTTC
CASSPAGTGYNEQFF
>NA|TRBJ2-7|TRBV28|TRBD1
TGTGCCATCAGACCGGGACAGGGCTACGAGCAGTACTTC
CAIRPGQGYEQYF
>NA|TRBJ1-1|TRBV4-1|TRBD1
TGCGCCAGCAGCCGACAGGGGGGGGACACTGAAGCTTTCTTT
CASSRQGGDTEAFF
>NA|TRBJ1-2|TRBV14|TRBD1
TGTGCCAGCAGACGAGAAGGGACAGGAAATGGCTACACCTTC
CASRREGTGNGYTF
>NA|TRBJ1-2|TRBV10-3|TRBD1
TGTGCCATCAGTCCCAGGACAGGGGATGGCTACACCTTC
CAISPRTGDGYTF
>NA|TRBJ2-1|TRBV4-3|TRBD2
TGCGCCAGCAGCCGAGGACTAGCAGCCTTCAATGAGCAGTTCTTC
CASSRGLAAFNEQFF
>once|TRBJ1-6|TRBV14|NA
TGTGCCAGCAGCCAAGTGGGGGGGCATTCACCCCTCCACTTT
CASSQVGGHSPLHF
>NA|TRBJ2-4|TRBV10-1|TRBD1
TGCGCCAGCACCGGGACAGGGGAAAACATTCAGTACTTC
CASTGTGENIQYF
>few|TRBJ2-1|TRBV4-3|NA
TGCGCCAGCAGCCCGAGCTACTCCTTAGCCCACAATGAGCAGTTCTTC
CASSPSYSLAHNEQFF